Listed below are T cell receptor beta chains from one sample, sequenced in a study of OX40 agonist ivuxolimab in advanced cancers. Assay used: immunoSEQ multiplex PCR; TCRdb lists only in-frame clones, some missing. The sample yields around 84,000 clones, 84% seen once. Specimen: CD4+ or CD8+ T cells sorted from blood, collected in a trial of the OX40 agonist ivuxolimab. The source is an adult with an advanced solid tumor such as melanoma, head and neck, liver or kidney cancer. Each CDR3 is given with its conserved first and last residue. The order of the fields is CDR3 DNA, CDR3 protein, clone size, V gene, D gene, J gene. D genes are given only for firm matches. Not all rows give a size; the values are once, few, many and, for expanded clones, a class.

TGTGCCTGGGGTATCGGGGGGAGTACCGGGGAGCTGTTTTTT,CAWGIGGSTGELFF,once,TRBV30,TRBD2,TRBJ2-2
TGTGCCAGCAGCTTAGCCGGTGACAGCAACACTGAAGCTTTCTTT,CASSLAGDSNTEAFF,NA,TRBV7-9,NA,TRBJ1-1
TGTGCCAGCAGGGGCAGTAGAGACGAAAAACTGTTTTTT,CASRGSRDEKLFF,NA,TRBV25-1,NA,TRBJ1-4
TGTGCCAGCAGCTTCACAGGGGGGCCCAGTCTGAATCAGTTCTTC,CASSFTGGPSLNQFF,NA,TRBV9,TRBD1,TRBJ2-1
TGTGCCTTCAGTACAGGGGGAGGCTACACCTTC,CAFSTGGGYTF,NA,TRBV30,TRBD1,TRBJ1-2
TGTGCCAGCCGCAGGACCGGGGAGCTGTTTTTT,CASRRTGELFF,NA,TRBV2,NA,TRBJ2-2
TGTGCCAGCAGTCCCCTGGAGAACACTGAAGCTTTCTTT,CASSPLENTEAFF,NA,TRBV27,NA,TRBJ1-1
TGTGCCAGTAGTATTTGGACAGGTAACACTGAAGCTTTCTTT,CASSIWTGNTEAFF,NA,TRBV19,TRBD1,TRBJ1-1
TGCGCCAGCAGCCAAGAAAGGACTCTCAATGAGCAGTTCTTC,CASSQERTLNEQFF,NA,TRBV4-1,NA,TRBJ2-1
TGTGCCAGCAGCCCCCTTTTGGGAGTGACTCCCTACGAGCAGTACTTC,CASSPLLGVTPYEQYF,NA,TRBV7-2,NA,TRBJ2-7
TGTGCCAGCAGCTTGGGGGGGAGTGGCTATGGCTACACCTTC,CASSLGGSGYGYTF,few,TRBV5-8,NA,TRBJ1-2
TGTGCCAGCAGTTTCGGGGGGTCTGGGAACACTGAAGCTTTCTTT,CASSFGGSGNTEAFF,many,TRBV27,NA,TRBJ1-1
TGTGCCAGCAGCGTAGCAGAGCGGGAGGGTCACAATGAGCAGTTCTTC,CASSVAEREGHNEQFF,few,TRBV9,TRBD2,TRBJ2-1
TGTGCCAGCTCACCTCAAGGGGAGAATGAGCAGTTCTTC,CASSPQGENEQFF,NA,TRBV18,NA,TRBJ2-1
TGTGCCAGCAGCTACACCTTTAACTATGGCTACACCTTC,CASSYTFNYGYTF,NA,TRBV7-2,NA,TRBJ1-2
TGCGCCAGCAGCTTGGCCGCAGGGAGAGGAAACACCATATATTTT,CASSLAAGRGNTIYF,NA,TRBV5-1,NA,TRBJ1-3
TGTGCCAGCAAATGGACAGGGGGCTATAATTCACCCCTCCACTTT,CASKWTGGYNSPLHF,NA,TRBV2,TRBD1,TRBJ1-6